The present T cell receptor beta chain was sequenced within a study of T cell responses to AZD1222 COVID-19 vaccine. V lost 5 bases and J lost 4, with 9 bases in between. The CDR3 is 13 residues long. CDR1 and CDR2 (germline): SNHLY, FYNNEI. Measured with immunoSEQ multiplex PCR; TCRdb has only the in-frame clones, and not every one. The table records 150,000 or so clones, 80% to 95% of them present only once. Pooling covered second doses at about 4 or about 12 weeks. The specimen was peripheral blood, collected 28 days after the second AZD1222 dose. The TCR originated in an adult who received the AZD1222 COVID-19 vaccine. The rearrangement uses TRBV2 and TRBJ1-5; D gene ambiguous. The CDR3: CASSPELNQPQHF. The CDR3, as DNA: TGTGCCAGCAGTCCGGAACTAAATCAGCCCCAGCATTTT.